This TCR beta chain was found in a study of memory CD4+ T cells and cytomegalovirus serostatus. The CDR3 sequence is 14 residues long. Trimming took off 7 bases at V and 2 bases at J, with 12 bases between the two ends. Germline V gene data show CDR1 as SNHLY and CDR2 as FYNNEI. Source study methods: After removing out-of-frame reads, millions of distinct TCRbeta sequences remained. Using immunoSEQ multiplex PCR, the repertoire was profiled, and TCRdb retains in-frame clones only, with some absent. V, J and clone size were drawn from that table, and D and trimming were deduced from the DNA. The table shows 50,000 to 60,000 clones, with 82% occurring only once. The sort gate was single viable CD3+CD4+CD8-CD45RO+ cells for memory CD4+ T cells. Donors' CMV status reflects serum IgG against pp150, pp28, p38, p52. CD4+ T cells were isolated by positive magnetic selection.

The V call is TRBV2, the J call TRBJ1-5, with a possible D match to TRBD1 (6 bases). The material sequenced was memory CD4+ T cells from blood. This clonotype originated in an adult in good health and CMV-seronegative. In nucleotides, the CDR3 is TGTGCCAGCACTACAGGACAGCGCAATCAGCCCCAGCATTTT. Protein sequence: CASTTGQRNQPQHF.